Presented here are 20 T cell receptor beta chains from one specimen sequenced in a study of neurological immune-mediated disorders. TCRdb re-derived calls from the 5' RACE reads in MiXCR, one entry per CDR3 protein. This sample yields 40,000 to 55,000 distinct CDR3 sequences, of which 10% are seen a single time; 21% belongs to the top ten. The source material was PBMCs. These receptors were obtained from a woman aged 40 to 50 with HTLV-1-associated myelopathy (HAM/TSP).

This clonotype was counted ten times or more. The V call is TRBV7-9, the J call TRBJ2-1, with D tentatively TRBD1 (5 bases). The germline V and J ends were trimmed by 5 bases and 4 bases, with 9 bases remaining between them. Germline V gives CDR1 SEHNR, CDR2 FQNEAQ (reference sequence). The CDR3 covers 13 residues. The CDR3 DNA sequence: TGTGCCAGCAGCCCCAGACAGTACAATGAGCAGTTCTTC. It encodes CASSPRQYNEQFF.

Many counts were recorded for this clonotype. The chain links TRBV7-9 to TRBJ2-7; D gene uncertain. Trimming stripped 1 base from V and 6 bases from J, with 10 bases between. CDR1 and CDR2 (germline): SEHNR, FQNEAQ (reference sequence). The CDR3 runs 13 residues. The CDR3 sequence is CASSLDIRSEQYF. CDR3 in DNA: TGTGCCAGCAGCTTAGATATCAGATCCGAGCAGTACTTC.

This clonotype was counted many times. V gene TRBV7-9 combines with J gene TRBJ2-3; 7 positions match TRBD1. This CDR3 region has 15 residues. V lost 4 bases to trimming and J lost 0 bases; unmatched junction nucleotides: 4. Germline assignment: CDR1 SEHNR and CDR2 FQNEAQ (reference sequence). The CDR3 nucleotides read TGTGCCAGCAGCTCCGGACAGGCTAGCACAGATACGCAGTATTTT. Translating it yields CASSSGQASTDTQYF.

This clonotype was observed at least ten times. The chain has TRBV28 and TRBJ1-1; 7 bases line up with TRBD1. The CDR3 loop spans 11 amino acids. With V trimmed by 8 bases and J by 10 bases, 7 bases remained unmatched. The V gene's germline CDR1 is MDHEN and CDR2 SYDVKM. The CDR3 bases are TGTGCCAGCCGTACAGGGGCAGGAGCTTTCTTT. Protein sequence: CASRTGAGAFF.

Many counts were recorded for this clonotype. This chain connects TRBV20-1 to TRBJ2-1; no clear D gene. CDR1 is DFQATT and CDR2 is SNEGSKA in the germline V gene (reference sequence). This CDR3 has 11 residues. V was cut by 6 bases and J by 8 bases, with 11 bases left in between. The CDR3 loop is CSAQGKYEQFF. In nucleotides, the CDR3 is TGCAGTGCCCAAGGAAAGTATGAGCAGTTCTTC.

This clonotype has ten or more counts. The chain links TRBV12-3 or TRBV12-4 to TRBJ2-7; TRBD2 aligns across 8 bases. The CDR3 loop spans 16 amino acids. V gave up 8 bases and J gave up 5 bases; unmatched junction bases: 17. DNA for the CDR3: TGTGCCAGCGGCCGGGGAGTGGCGGGGGGCATCGACGAGCAGTACTTC. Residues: CASGRGVAGGIDEQYF.

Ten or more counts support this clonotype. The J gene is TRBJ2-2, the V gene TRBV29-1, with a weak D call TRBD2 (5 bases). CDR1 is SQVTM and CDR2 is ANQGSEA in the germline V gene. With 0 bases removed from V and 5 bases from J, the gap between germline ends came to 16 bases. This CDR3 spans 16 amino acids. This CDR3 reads CSVEDRARSGTGELFF. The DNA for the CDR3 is TGCAGCGTTGAAGATCGGGCCCGCTCGGGGACCGGGGAGCTGTTTTTT.

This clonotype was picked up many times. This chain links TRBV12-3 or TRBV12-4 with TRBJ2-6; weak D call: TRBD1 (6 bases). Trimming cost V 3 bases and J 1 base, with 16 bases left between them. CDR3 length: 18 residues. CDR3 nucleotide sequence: TGTGCCAGCAGTTTTCCATGGACAGCCGAGTCTGGGGCCAACGTCCTGACTTTC. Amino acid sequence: CASSFPWTAESGANVLTF.

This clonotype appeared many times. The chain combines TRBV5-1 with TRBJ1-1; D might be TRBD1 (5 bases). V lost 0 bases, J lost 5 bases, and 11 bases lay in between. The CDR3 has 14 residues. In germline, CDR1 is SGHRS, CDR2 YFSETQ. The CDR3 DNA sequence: TGCGCCAGCAGCTTGGCAGGGATGTGGACTGAAGCTTTCTTT. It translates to CASSLAGMWTEAFF.

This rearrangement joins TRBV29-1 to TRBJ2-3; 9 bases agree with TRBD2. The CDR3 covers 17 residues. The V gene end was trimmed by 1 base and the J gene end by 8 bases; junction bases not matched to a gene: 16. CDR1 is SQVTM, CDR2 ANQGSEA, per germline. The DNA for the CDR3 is TGCAGCGTTGAAGTTATCGTTGGCGGGGGGGCCACATCTACGCAGTATTTT. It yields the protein CSVEVIVGGGATSTQYF.

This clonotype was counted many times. CDR3 sequence: CASSLEVSGGPYEQYF. In DNA form, the CDR3 reads TGTGCCAGCAGCTTAGAGGTTAGCGGGGGACCCTACGAGCAGTACTTC. The chain recombines TRBV7-2 with TRBJ2-7; 9 nucleotides line up with TRBD2. J was trimmed by 2 bases and V by 1 base; bases with no gene match: 6. The CDR3 is 16 residues long. Per germline, CDR1 SGHTA and CDR2 FQGNSA. Full variable domain (missing parts from reference TRBV7-2 and TRBJ2-7): GAGVSQSPSNKVTEKGKDVELRCDPISGHTALYWYRQSLGQGLEFLIYFQGNSAPDKSGLPSDRFSAERTGGSVSTLTIQRTQQEDSAVYLCASSLEVSGGPYEQYFGPGTRLTVT.

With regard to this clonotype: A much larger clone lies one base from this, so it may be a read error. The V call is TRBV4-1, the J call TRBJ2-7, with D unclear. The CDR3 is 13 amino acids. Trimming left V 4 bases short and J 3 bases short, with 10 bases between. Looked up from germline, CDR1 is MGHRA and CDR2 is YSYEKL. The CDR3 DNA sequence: TGCGCCAGCAGCCCCCCAGTGAGCTACGAGCAGTACTTC. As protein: CASSPPVSYEQYF.

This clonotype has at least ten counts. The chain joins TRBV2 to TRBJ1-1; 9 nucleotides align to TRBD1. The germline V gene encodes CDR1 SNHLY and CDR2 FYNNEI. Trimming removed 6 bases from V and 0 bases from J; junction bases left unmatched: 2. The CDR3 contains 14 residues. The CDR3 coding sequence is TGTGCCAGCAGCGGGGACAGGGTGAACACTGAAGCTTTCTTT. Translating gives CASSGDRVNTEAFF. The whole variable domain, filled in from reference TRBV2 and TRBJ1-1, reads EPEVTQTPSHQVTQMGQEVILRCVPISNHLYFYWYRQILGQKVEFLVSFYNNEISEKSEIFDDQFSVERPDGSNFTLKIRSTKLEDSAMYFCASSGDRVNTEAFFGQGTRLTVV.

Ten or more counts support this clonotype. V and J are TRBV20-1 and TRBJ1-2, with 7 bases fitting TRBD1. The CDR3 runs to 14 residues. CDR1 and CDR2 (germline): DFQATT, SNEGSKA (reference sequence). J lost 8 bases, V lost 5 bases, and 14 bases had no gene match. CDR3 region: CSAGQGEPVQGYTF. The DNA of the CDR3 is TGCAGTGCTGGTCAGGGGGAGCCGGTCCAGGGCTACACCTTC.

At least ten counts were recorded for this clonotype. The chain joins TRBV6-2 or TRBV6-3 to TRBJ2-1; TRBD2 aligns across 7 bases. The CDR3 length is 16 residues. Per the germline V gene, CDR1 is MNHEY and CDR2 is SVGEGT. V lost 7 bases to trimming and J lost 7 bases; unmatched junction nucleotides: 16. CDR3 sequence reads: CASKVTTSNAWNEQFF. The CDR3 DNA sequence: TGTGCCAGCAAGGTAACGACTAGCAACGCTTGGAATGAGCAGTTCTTC.

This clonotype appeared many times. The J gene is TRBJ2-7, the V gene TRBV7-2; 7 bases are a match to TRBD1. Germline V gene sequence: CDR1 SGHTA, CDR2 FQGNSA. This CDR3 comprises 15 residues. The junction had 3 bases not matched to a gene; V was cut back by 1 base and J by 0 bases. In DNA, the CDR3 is TGTGCCAGCAGCTTAGAACAGGGGCGCTCCTACGAGCAGTACTTC. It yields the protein CASSLEQGRSYEQYF. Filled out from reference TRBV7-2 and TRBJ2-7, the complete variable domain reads GAGVSQSPSNKVTEKGKDVELRCDPISGHTALYWYRQSLGQGLEFLIYFQGNSAPDKSGLPSDRFSAERTGGSVSTLTIQRTQQEDSAVYLCASSLEQGRSYEQYFGPGTRLTVT.

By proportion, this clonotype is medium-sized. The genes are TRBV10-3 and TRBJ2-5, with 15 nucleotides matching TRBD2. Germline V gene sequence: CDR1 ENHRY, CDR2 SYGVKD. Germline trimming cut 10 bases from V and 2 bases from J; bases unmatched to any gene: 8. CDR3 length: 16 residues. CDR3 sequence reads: CATLRTSGGAQETQYF. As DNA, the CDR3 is TGTGCCACCCTTAGGACTAGCGGGGGGGCGCAAGAGACCCAGTACTTC.

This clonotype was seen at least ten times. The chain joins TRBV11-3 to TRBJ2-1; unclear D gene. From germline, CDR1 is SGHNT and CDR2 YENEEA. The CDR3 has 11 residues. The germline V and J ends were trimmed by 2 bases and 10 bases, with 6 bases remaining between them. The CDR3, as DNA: TGTGCCAGCAGCTTAAAGAACGAGCAGTTCTTC. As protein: CASSLKNEQFF.

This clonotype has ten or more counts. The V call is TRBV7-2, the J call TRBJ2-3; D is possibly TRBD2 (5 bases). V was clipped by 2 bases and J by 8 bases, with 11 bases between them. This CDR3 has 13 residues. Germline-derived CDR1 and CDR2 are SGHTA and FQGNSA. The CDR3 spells CASSLTPRGTQYF. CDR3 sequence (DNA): TGTGCCAGCAGCTTAACTCCCCGGGGTACGCAGTATTTT.

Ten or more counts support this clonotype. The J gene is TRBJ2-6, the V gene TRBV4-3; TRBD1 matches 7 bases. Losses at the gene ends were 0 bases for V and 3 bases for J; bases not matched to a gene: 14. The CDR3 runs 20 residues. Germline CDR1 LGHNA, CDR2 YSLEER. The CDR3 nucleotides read TGCGCCAGCAGCCAAGATCGATTCACGCGAGGGGGCGATGGGGCCAACGTCCTGACTTTC. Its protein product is CASSQDRFTRGGDGANVLTF.